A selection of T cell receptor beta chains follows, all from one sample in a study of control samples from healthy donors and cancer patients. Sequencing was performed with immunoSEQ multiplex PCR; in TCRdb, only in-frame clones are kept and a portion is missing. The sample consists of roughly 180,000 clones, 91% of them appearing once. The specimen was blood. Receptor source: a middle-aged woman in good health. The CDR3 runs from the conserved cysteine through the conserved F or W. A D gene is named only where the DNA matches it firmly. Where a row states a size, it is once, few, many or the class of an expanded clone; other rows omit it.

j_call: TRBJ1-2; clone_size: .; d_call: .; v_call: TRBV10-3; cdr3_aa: CAISESATRRNYGYTF; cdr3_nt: TGTGCCATCAGTGAGTCGGCTACGAGGCGGAACTATGGCTACACCTTC
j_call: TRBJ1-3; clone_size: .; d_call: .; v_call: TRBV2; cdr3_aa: CASSARGFSGNTIYF; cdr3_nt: TGTGCCAGCAGTGCGCGGGGTTTCTCTGGAAACACCATATATTTT
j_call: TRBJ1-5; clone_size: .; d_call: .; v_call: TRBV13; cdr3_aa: CASSFGGNQPQHF; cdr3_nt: TGTGCCAGCAGCTTCGGGGGCAATCAGCCCCAGCATTTT
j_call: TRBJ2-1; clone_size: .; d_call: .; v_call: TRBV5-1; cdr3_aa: CASSGGSYNEQFF; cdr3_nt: TGCGCCAGTAGTGGGGGCTCCTACAATGAGCAGTTCTTC
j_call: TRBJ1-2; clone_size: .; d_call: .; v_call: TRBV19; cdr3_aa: CASSLRQVYYGYTF; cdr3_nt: TGTGCCAGTAGTCTCCGACAGGTCTACTATGGCTACACCTTC
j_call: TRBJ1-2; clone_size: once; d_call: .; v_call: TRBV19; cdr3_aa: CASSQALVIYGYTF; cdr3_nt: TGTGCCAGCTCCCAGGCCCTCGTCATCTATGGCTACACCTTC
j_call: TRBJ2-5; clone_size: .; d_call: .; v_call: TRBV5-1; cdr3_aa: CASSPAWRGVGETQYF; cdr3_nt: TGCGCCAGCAGCCCGGCGTGGAGGGGGGTCGGGGAGACCCAGTACTTC
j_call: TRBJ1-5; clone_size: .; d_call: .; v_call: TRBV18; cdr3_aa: CASSPRSNQDQPQHF; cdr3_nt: TGTGCCAGCTCACCGAGGTCAAACCAAGATCAGCCCCAGCATTTT
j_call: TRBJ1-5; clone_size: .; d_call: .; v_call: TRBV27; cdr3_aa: CASSLFPYNQPQHF; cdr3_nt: TGTGCCAGCAGTTTATTTCCCTACAATCAGCCCCAGCATTTT
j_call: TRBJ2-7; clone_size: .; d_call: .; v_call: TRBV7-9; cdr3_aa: CASSLVGGTYEQYF; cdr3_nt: TGTGCCAGCAGCTTAGTCGGAGGCACCTACGAGCAGTACTTC
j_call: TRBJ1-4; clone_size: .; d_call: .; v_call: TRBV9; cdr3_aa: CASSVSGGGEKLFF; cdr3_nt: TGTGCCAGCAGCGTCTCAGGCGGAGGCGAAAAACTGTTTTTT
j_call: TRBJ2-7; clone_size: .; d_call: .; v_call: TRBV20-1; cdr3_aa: CSASPLGGEQYF; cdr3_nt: TGCAGTGCTAGTCCGCTAGGGGGCGAGCAGTACTTC
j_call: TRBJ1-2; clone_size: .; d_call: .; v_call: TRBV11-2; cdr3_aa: CASSTKTGNYGYTF; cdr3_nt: TGTGCCAGCAGCACCAAAACTGGAAACTATGGCTACACCTTC
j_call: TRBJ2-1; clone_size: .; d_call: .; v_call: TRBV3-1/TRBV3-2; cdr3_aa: CASSQISPNNEQFF; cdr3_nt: TGTGCCAGCAGCCAAATCTCGCCAAACAATGAGCAGTTCTTC
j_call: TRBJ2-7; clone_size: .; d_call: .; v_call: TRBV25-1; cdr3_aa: CASSEWAGYEQYF; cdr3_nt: TGTGCCAGCAGTGAATGGGCGGGCTACGAGCAGTACTTC
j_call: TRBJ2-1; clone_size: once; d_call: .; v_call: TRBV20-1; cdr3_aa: CRAGSTNEQFF; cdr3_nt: TGCAGGGCCGGAAGTACCAATGAGCAGTTCTTC
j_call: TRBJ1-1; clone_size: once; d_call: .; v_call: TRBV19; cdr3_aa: CASSIDGHFEAFF; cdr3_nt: TGTGCCAGTAGTATAGATGGACACTTTGAAGCTTTCTTT
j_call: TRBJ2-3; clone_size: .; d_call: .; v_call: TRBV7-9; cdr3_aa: CASSPGLTLTQYF; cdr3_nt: TGTGCCAGCAGCCCTGGACTTACCCTGACGCAGTATTTT
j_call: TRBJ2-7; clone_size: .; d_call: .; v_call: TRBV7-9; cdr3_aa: CASSSTQGVYEQYF; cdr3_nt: TGTGCCAGCAGCTCCACTCAGGGCGTGTACGAGCAGTACTTC
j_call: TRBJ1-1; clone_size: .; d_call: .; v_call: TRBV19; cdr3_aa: CASSIDRVGSEAFF; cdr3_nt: TGTGCCAGTAGTATAGATCGGGTCGGCTCTGAAGCTTTCTTT
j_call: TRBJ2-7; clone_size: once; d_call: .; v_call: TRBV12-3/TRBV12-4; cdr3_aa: CASSQARDPRQYF; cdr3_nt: TGTGCCAGCAGTCAAGCGAGGGACCCCCGTCAGTACTTC
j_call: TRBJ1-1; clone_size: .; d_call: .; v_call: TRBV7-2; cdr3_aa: CASSLVVTSIEAFF; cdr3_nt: TGTGCCAGCAGCTTAGTGGTCACATCAATTGAAGCTTTCTTT
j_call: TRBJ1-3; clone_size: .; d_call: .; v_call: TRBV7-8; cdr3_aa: CASSPLVLGSGNTIYF; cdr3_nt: TGTGCCAGCAGCCCACTCGTATTGGGTTCGGGTAACACCATATATTTT
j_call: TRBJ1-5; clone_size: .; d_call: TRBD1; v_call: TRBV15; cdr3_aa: CATSRDTGGGQPQHF; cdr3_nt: TGTGCCACCAGCAGAGATACAGGGGGGGGTCAGCCCCAGCATTTT
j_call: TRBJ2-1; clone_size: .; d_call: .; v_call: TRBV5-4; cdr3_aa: CASSLHGSYNEQFF; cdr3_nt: TGTGCCAGCAGCCTACATGGCTCCTACAATGAGCAGTTCTTC
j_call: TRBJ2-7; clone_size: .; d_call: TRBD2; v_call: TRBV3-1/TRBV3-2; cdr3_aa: CASSPGGAGEQYF; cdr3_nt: TGTGCCAGCAGCCCCGGGGGGGCGGGCGAGCAGTACTTC
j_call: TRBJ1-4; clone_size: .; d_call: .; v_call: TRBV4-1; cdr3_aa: CASSQPGATNEKLFF; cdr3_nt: TGCGCCAGCAGCCAACCGGGTGCAACTAATGAAAAACTGTTTTTT
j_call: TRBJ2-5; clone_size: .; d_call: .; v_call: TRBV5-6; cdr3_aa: CASSGVGTQYF; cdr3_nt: TGTGCCAGCAGCGGGGTTGGAACCCAGTACTTC
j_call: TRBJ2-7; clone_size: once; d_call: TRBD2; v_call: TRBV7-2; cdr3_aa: CASSSPSGGLYEQYF; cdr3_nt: TGTGCCAGCAGCTCTCCTAGCGGGGGGCTTTACGAGCAGTACTTC
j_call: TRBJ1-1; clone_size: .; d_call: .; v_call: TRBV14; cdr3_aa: CASSHQGVNTEAFF; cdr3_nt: TGTGCCAGCAGCCACCAGGGAGTGAACACTGAAGCTTTCTTT
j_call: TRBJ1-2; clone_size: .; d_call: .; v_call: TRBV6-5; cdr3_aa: CASSYSTRYGYTF; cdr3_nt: TGTGCCAGCAGTTACTCGACACGCTATGGCTACACCTTC
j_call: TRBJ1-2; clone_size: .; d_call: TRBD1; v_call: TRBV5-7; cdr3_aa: CASSDGTGPLLNYGYTF; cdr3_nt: TGTGCCAGCAGCGACGGGACAGGGCCGCTACTTAACTATGGCTACACCTTC
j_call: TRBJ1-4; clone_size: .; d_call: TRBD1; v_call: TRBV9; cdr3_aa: CASSPRTGGLTNEKLFF; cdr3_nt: TGTGCCAGCAGCCCACGGACAGGGGGCTTAACTAATGAAAAACTGTTTTTT
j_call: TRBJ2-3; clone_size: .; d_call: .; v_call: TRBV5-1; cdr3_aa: CASSYGATGADTQYF; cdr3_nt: TGCGCCAGCAGCTACGGGGCTACTGGAGCAGATACGCAGTATTTT
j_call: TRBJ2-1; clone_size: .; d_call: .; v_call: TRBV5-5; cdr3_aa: CASSYNWREQFF; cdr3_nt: TGTGCCAGCAGCTACAATTGGCGGGAGCAGTTCTTC
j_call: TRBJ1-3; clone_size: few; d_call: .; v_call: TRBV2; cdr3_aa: CASSVMSGRSGNTIYF; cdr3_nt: TGTGCCAGCAGTGTAATGTCGGGCAGATCTGGAAACACCATATATTTT
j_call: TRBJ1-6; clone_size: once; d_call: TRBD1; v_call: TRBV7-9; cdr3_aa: CASSSGQGNSPLHF; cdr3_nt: TGTGCCAGCAGCTCGGGACAGGGTAATTCACCCCTCCACTTT
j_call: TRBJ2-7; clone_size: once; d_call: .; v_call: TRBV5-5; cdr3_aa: CASSLTGSSYEQYF; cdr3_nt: TGTGCCAGCAGCTTGACCGGGAGCTCCTACGAGCAGTACTTC
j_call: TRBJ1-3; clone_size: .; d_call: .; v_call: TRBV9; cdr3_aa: CASSVDGNTIYF; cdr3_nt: TGTGCCAGCAGCGTAGATGGAAACACCATATATTTT
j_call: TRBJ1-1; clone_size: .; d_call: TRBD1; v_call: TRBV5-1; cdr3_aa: CASSLAGVRGHTEAFF; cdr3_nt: TGCGCCAGCAGCTTGGCCGGGGTGAGGGGGCACACTGAAGCTTTCTTT
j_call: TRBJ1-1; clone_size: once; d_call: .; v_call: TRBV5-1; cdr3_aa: CASSLSGGGTEAFF; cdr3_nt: TGCGCCAGCAGCTTGAGCGGGGGCGGCACTGAAGCTTTCTTT
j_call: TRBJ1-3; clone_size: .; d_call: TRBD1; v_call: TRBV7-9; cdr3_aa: CASSYPPTGTGDRNTIYF; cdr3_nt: TGTGCCAGCAGCTATCCACCCACCGGGACAGGGGACCGAAACACCATATATTTT
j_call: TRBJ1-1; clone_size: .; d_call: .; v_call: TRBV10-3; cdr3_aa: CAIRGVNTEAFF; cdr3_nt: TGTGCCATCAGGGGGGTCAACACTGAAGCTTTCTTT
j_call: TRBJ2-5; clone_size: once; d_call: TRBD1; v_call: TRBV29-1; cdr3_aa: CSVAGTGVRETQYF; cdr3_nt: TGCAGCGTAGCCGGGACAGGGGTGAGGGAGACCCAGTACTTC
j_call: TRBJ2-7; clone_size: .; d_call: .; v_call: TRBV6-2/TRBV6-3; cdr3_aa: CASSRQVTYEQYF; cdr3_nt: TGTGCCAGCAGCCGACAGGTAACCTACGAGCAGTACTTC
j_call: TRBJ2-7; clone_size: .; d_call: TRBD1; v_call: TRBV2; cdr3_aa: CASIGTGRTYEQYF; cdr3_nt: TGTGCCAGCATTGGGACAGGGCGAACTTACGAGCAGTACTTC
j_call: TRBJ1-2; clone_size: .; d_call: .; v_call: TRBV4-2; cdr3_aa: CASSQDRGAQGIYGYTF; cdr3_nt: TGTGCCAGCAGCCAAGATCGGGGAGCTCAGGGGATATATGGCTACACCTTC
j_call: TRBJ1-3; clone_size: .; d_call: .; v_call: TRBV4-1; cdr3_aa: CASRPEQSSGNTIYF; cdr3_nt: TGCGCCAGCAGACCAGAACAGAGCTCTGGAAACACCATATATTTT
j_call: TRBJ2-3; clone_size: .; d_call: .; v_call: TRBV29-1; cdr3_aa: CSARAPTDTQYF; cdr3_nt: TGCAGCGCCCGAGCCCCAACAGATACGCAGTATTTT